The following is a TCR beta chain sequence with its context. Its antigen is as yet unknown. These data originate in a study of cytomegalovirus exposure and HLA in healthy donors. The CDR3 length is 14 residues. The germline gives CDR1 SGHNT, CDR2 YYREEE (reference sequence). V was shortened by 0 bases and J by 5 bases, with 11 bases between the two germline ends. Donors had nominal health at sampling but likely had unrecorded immune exposures. PCR employed 60 Vbeta and 13 Jbeta primers. Profiled with immunoSEQ multiplex PCR; TCRdb holds only in-frame clones, not every one. This table holds fewer than 200,000 clones, around 68% found once. Study-wide findings and caveats: In vitro, a few CMV-associated chains proved specific for CMV antigens. Several of the most significant clusters appeared, in a later analysis, to be linked to common viral pathogens. CMV serostatus stood as the only immune exposure information on hand.

Sequencing was performed on PBMCs. The rearrangement uses TRBV5-4 and TRBJ2-5; D possibly corresponds to TRBD1 (5 bases). The TCR originated in a woman aged 40 to 50 in good health and CMV-seropositive. The CDR3 DNA sequence: TGTGCCAGCAGCTTGGCAGGGTCCCGGGAGACCCAGTACTTC. It encodes CASSLAGSRETQYF.